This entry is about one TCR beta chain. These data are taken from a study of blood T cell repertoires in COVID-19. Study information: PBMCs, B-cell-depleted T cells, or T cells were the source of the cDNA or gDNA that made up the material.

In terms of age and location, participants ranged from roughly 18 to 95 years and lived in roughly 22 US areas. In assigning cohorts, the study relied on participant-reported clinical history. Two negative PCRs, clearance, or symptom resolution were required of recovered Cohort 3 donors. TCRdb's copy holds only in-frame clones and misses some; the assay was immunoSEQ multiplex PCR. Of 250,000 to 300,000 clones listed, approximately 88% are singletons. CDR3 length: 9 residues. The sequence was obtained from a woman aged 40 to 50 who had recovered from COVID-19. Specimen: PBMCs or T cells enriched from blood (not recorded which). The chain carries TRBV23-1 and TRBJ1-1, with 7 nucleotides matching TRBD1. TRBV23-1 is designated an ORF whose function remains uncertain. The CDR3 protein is CGLTGLAFF. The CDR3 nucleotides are TGCGGCTTGACAGGGCTGGCTTTCTTT.